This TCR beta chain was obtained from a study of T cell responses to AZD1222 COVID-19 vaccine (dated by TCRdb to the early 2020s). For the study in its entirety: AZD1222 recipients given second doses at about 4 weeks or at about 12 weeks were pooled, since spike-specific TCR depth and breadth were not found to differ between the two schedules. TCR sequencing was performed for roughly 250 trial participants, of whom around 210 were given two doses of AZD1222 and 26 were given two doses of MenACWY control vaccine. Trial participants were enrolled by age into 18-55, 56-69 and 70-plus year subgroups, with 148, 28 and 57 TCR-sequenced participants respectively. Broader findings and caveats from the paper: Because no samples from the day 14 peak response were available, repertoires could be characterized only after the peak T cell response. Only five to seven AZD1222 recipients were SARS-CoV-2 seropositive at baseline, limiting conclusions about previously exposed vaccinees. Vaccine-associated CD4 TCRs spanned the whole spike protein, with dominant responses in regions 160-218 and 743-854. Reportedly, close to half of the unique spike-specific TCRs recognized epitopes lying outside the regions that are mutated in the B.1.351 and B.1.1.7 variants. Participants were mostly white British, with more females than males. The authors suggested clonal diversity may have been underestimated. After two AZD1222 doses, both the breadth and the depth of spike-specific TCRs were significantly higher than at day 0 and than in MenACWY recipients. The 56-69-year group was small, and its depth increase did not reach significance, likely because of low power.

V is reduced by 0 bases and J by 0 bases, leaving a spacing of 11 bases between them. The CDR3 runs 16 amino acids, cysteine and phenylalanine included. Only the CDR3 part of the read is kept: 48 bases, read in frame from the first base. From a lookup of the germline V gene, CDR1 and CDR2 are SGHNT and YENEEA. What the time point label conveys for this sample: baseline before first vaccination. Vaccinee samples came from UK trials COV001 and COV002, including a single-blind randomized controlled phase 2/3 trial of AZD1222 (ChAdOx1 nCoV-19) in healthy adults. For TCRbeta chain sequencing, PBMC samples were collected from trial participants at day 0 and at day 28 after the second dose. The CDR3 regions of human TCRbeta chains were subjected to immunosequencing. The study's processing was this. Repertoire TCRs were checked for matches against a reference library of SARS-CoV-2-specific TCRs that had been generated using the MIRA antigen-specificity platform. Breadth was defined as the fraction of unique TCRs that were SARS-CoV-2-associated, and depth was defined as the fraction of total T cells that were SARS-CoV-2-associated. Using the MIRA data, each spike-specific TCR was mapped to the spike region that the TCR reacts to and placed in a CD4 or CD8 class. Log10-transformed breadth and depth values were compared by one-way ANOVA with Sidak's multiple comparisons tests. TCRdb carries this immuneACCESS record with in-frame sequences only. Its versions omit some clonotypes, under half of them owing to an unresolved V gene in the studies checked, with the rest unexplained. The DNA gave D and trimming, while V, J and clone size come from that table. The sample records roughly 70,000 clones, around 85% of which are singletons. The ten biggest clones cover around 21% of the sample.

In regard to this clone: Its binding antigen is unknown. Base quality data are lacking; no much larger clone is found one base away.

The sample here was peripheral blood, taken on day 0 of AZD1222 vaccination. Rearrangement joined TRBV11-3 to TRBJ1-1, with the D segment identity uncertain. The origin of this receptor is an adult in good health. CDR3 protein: CASSLDGGRLNTEAFF. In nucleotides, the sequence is TGTGCCAGCAGCTTAGATGGAGGCAGACTGAACACTGAAGCTTTCTTT. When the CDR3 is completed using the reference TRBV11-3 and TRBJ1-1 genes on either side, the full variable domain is EAGVVQSPRYKIIEKKQPVAFWCNPISGHNTLYWYLQNLGQGPELLIRYENEEAVDDSQLPKDRFSAERLKGVDSTLKIQPAELGDSAVYLCASSLDGGRLNTEAFFGQGTRLTVV.